Listed below are T cell receptor beta chains from one sample, sequenced in a study of graft-versus-host responses after intestinal transplantation. Assay used: immunoSEQ multiplex PCR; TCRdb lists only in-frame clones, some missing. The profile shows 85,000 to 95,000 clones, 85% to 95% of them singletons. These receptors lack a known antigen. The starting material was unstimulated CD8+ T cells sorted from spleen or lymph node cells, obtained before intestinal transplant. These receptor sequences come from a human donor who received an intestinal transplant. Each CDR3 is given with its conserved first and last residue. The order of the fields is clone size, V gene, D gene, J gene, CDR3 protein, CDR3 DNA. A D gene is named only where the DNA matches it firmly. Not every row has a clone size; where given, it reads once, few, many or a size class.

>few|TRBV6-6|TRBD1|TRBJ2-1
CASSGTGGLSNEQFF
TGTGCCAGCAGCGGGACAGGGGGGCTATCCAATGAGCAGTTCTTC
>-|TRBV5-6|-|TRBJ2-5
CASSLLGYQETQYF
TGTGCCAGCAGCTTGTTGGGCTACCAAGAGACCCAGTACTTC
>once|TRBV7-9|-|TRBJ2-5
CASSPRDVETQYF
TGTGCCAGCAGCCCGCGGGACGTAGAGACCCAGTACTTC
>-|TRBV9|TRBD1|TRBJ1-1
CASSVSGWAGGTTEAFF
TGTGCCAGCAGCGTATCTGGGTGGGCAGGGGGTACCACTGAAGCTTTCTTT
>few|TRBV4-3|-|TRBJ2-1
CASSHHGVIQVSYNEQFF
TGCGCCAGCAGCCACCACGGAGTCATACAGGTCTCCTACAATGAGCAGTTCTTC
>-|TRBV4-3|-|TRBJ2-7
CASSQDKAPGDEQYF
TGCGCCAGCAGCCAAGATAAGGCGCCAGGGGACGAGCAGTACTTC
>-|TRBV7-8|TRBD2|TRBJ2-5
CASSLALAGVGETQYF
TGTGCCAGCAGCTTAGCGCTAGCGGGGGTGGGAGAGACCCAGTACTTC
>-|TRBV19|TRBD1|TRBJ2-1
CASTWDRSSYNEQFF
TGTGCCAGTACTTGGGACAGGAGCTCCTACAATGAGCAGTTCTTC
>-|TRBV19|-|TRBJ1-2
CASREEGGDYGYTF
TGTGCCAGTAGAGAGGAGGGGGGGGACTATGGCTACACCTTC
>-|TRBV5-6|-|TRBJ2-1
CASSFELVNEQFF
TGTGCCAGCAGCTTTGAACTAGTCAATGAGCAGTTCTTC